The rows below give T cell receptor beta chains drawn from one sample of a study of blood T cell repertoires in COVID-19. Using immunoSEQ multiplex PCR, the repertoire was profiled, and TCRdb retains in-frame clones only, with some absent. The sample includes 100,000 to 150,000 clones, around 88% of them seen just once. Specimen: peripheral blood. The receptors stem from a middle-aged man with acute or convalescent COVID-19. CDR3s include the opening cysteine and the closing phenylalanine or tryptophan. Each record gives: D gene, clone size, J gene, V gene, CDR3 DNA, CDR3 protein. The D gene is left open where the match is weak. Where a row states a size, it is once, few, many or the class of an expanded clone; other rows omit it.

TRBD1 | - | TRBJ1-2 | TRBV29-1 | TGCAGCGCTAATGACAGGGCCCTAGCTAACTATGGCTACACCTTC | CSANDRALANYGYTF
- | - | TRBJ1-6 | TRBV3-1/TRBV3-2 | TGTGCCAGCAGCAGGGGTTCGGATTCACCCCTCCACTTT | CASSRGSDSPLHF
TRBD1 | - | TRBJ1-5 | TRBV5-6 | TGTGCCAGCAGCTATAACAGGGGTCTTCAGCCCCAGCATTTT | CASSYNRGLQPQHF
- | - | TRBJ1-2 | TRBV6-5 | TGTGCCAGCAGTTACTCGCGACCCACCGGGAACTATGGCTACACCTTC | CASSYSRPTGNYGYTF
TRBD1 | - | TRBJ2-2 | TRBV28 | TGTGCCAGCAGTTCCCGGACAGGTTGGGGGGAGCTGTTTTTT | CASSSRTGWGELFF
- | - | TRBJ1-1 | TRBV3-1/TRBV3-2 | TGTGCCAGCAGCCAAGGCGGGGGGCGAACTGAAGCTTTCTTT | CASSQGGGRTEAFF
- | - | TRBJ1-3 | TRBV2 | TGTGCCAGCGATCAAACACAGCTCCTCTCTGGAAACACCATATATTTT | CASDQTQLLSGNTIYF
- | few | TRBJ2-3 | TRBV9 | TGTGCCAGCAGCGTAGGAGTTTCGGGAGGCACAGATACGCAGTATTTT | CASSVGVSGGTDTQYF
TRBD1 | - | TRBJ2-2 | TRBV2 | TGTGCCAGCTCAGGGGGAACGACGAACACCGGGGAGCTGTTTTTT | CASSGGTTNTGELFF
TRBD1 | - | TRBJ1-1 | TRBV30 | TGTGCCTGGAAGGGACAGGGGGACACTGAAGCTTTCTTT | CAWKGQGDTEAFF
TRBD1 | - | TRBJ1-5 | TRBV30 | TGTGCCTGGGACAGGGCCGGGCAGCCCCAGCATTTT | CAWDRAGQPQHF
TRBD1 | few | TRBJ2-2 | TRBV28 | TGTGCCAGCACTTATTATCCGGGACAGGGGGGCACCGGGGAGCTGTTTTTT | CASTYYPGQGGTGELFF
- | - | TRBJ2-7 | TRBV6-5 | TGTGCCAGCAGTTACTACGGCGTCGAGGACGAGCAGTACTTC | CASSYYGVEDEQYF
- | - | TRBJ1-1 | TRBV20-1 | TGCAGTGCTAGTGGCGAGACTGAAGCTTTCTTT | CSASGETEAFF
- | - | TRBJ2-7 | TRBV7-9 | TGTGCCAGCAGCTTACCAGGGGTCGAGCAGTACTTC | CASSLPGVEQYF
- | - | TRBJ2-7 | TRBV19 | TGTGCCAGTAGTATTACACAGGGACCCGGCTACGAGCAGTACTTC | CASSITQGPGYEQYF
- | - | TRBJ2-1 | TRBV10-1 | TGCGCCAGCAGTGACCGCAAAGCGGAATCCTACAATGAGCAGTTCTTC | CASSDRKAESYNEQFF
- | - | TRBJ2-1 | TRBV3-1/TRBV3-2 | TGTGCCAGCAGCCAAGATGGCGGCCTAGGCGGCAATGAGCAGTTCTTC | CASSQDGGLGGNEQFF
- | - | TRBJ1-6 | TRBV9 | TGTGCCAGCAGCACAGGGCCCAGCTCCTATAATTCACCCCTCCACTTT | CASSTGPSSYNSPLHF
TRBD1 | - | TRBJ1-4 | TRBV7-9 | TGTGCCAGCAGCCCGCGGGACAGGGATTCAACTAATGAAAAACTGTTTTTT | CASSPRDRDSTNEKLFF
TRBD1 | - | TRBJ1-1 | TRBV27 | TGTGCCAGCAGCAAAAGACAGGGGGGCACTGAAGCTTTCTTT | CASSKRQGGTEAFF
- | - | TRBJ2-7 | TRBV6-5 | TGTGCCAGCACCTCCCGGGGAGGGGGAGGCGAGCAGTACTTC | CASTSRGGGGEQYF
- | - | TRBJ1-2 | TRBV2 | TGTGCCAGCATTCCCTCCAGGGGAAAGAGCGGCTACACCTTC | CASIPSRGKSGYTF
- | - | TRBJ1-6 | TRBV3-1/TRBV3-2 | TGTGCCAGCAGCCAATCAGTCCAGGGCAGCTTTCACTTT | CASSQSVQGSFHF
- | - | TRBJ1-5 | TRBV20-1 | TGCAGTGCTGCGCCGGTAGGGACTCAGCATTTT | CSAAPVGTQHF
- | - | TRBJ2-7 | TRBV28 | TGTGCCAGCGGGTCTTCTGGAGGCCCCTCCTACGAGCAGTACTTC | CASGSSGGPSYEQYF
- | - | TRBJ1-1 | TRBV21-1 | TGTGCCAGCAGCAAATCGGAGCCCCTGAACACTGAAGCTTTCTTT | CASSKSEPLNTEAFF
TRBD1 | - | TRBJ1-6 | TRBV7-9 | TGTGCCAGCAGCTTAGGTGGGACAGGGTCTTCACCCCTCCACTTT | CASSLGGTGSSPLHF
TRBD1 | - | TRBJ1-5 | TRBV19 | TGTGCCAGTAGTATAGGCCGGGACAGCCCTCCCTCCCAGCATTTT | CASSIGRDSPPSQHF
TRBD1 | few | TRBJ2-7 | TRBV19 | TGTGCCAGTAGTATGACCCCGGGACAGGGGGCCCCCGAGCAGTACTTC | CASSMTPGQGAPEQYF
TRBD2 | - | TRBJ2-1 | TRBV11-2 | TGTGCCAGCAGCCGACTAGCGGGCTGGGGTGAGCAGTTCTTC | CASSRLAGWGEQFF
- | few | TRBJ2-1 | TRBV27 | TGTGCCAGCAGTTTGTACGGGATCTCCTACAATGAGCAGTTCTTC | CASSLYGISYNEQFF
- | - | TRBJ2-1 | TRBV10-3 | TGTGCCATCACCAAGAGCAATGAGCAGTTCTTC | CAITKSNEQFF
TRBD2 | - | TRBJ2-1 | TRBV30 | TGTGCCTGCGCGGGGCTAGCGGGGGAGCAGTTCTTC | CACAGLAGEQFF
- | once | TRBJ1-2 | TRBV5-1 | TGCGCCAGCAGCCAATCCAGGGGCAGAGTCCATGGCTACACCTTC | CASSQSRGRVHGYTF
- | - | TRBJ1-1 | TRBV4-1 | TGCGCCAGCAGCCAAGTAAGGCGGACTGAAGCTTTCTTT | CASSQVRRTEAFF
- | - | TRBJ2-2 | TRBV6-5 | TGTGCCAGCAGTTATAGGGGCCCCGGGGAGCTGTTTTTT | CASSYRGPGELFF
TRBD2 | - | TRBJ2-2 | TRBV5-1 | TGCGCCAGCAGCTTGGAGCGTCTAGCGGCCGGGGAGCTGTTTTTT | CASSLERLAAGELFF
TRBD1 | - | TRBJ1-4 | TRBV19 | TGTGCCAGTAGTATAGGGACAGGGATAAACGAAAAACTGTTTTTT | CASSIGTGINEKLFF
- | once | TRBJ2-1 | TRBV27 | TGTGCCAGCAGATCATTGTCAGGACAGTTCTTC | CASRSLSGQFF
- | few | TRBJ1-2 | TRBV4-1 | TGCGCCAGCAGCCCAGAAGGCGGGAACTATGGCTACACCTTC | CASSPEGGNYGYTF
- | few | TRBJ1-2 | TRBV6-5 | TGTGCCAGCAGTCGTAACCGACAGGTCGTCCATGGCTACACCTTC | CASSRNRQVVHGYTF
TRBD1 | - | TRBJ1-6 | TRBV28 | TGTGCCAGCAGTTTAGTATCGGGGACAGGCTATAATTCACCCCTCCACTTT | CASSLVSGTGYNSPLHF
- | - | TRBJ1-6 | TRBV3-1/TRBV3-2 | TGTGCCAGCAGCTCCCCGGGAGGACCCACCTATAATTCACCCCTCCACTTT | CASSSPGGPTYNSPLHF
- | - | TRBJ2-7 | TRBV5-1 | TGCGCCAGCAGCTTGGTCGGGTACGAGCAGTACTTC | CASSLVGYEQYF
- | - | TRBJ2-2 | TRBV18 | TGTGCCAGCTCCCACGGGAACCCTGGGACCGGGGAGCTGTTTTTT | CASSHGNPGTGELFF